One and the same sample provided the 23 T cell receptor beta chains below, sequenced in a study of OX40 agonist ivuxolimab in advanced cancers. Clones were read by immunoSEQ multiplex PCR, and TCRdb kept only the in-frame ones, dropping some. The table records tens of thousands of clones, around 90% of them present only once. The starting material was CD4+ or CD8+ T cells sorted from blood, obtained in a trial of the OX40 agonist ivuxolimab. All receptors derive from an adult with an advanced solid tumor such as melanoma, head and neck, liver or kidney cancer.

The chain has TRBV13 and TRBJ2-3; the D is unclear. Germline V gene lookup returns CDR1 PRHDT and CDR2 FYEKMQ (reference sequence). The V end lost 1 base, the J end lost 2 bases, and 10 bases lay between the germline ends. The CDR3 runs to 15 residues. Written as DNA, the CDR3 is TGTGCCAGCAGCTTAGAGGGAAGCTACACAGATACGCAGTATTTT. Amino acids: CASSLEGSYTDTQYF. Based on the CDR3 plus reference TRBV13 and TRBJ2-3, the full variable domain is AAGVIQSPRHLIKEKRETATLKCYPIPRHDTVYWYQQGPGQDPQFLISFYEKMQSDKGSIPDRFSAQQFSDYHSELNMSSLELGDSALYFCASSLEGSYTDTQYFGPGTRLTVL.

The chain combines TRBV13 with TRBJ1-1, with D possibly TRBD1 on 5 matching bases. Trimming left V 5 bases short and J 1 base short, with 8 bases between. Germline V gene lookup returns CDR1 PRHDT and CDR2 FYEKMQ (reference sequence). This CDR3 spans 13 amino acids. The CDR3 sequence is CASSQGQNTEAFF. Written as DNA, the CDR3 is TGTGCCAGCAGCCAAGGACAGAACACTGAAGCTTTCTTT. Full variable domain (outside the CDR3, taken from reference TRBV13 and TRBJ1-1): AAGVIQSPRHLIKEKRETATLKCYPIPRHDTVYWYQQGPGQDPQFLISFYEKMQSDKGSIPDRFSAQQFSDYHSELNMSSLELGDSALYFCASSQGQNTEAFFGQGTRLTVV.

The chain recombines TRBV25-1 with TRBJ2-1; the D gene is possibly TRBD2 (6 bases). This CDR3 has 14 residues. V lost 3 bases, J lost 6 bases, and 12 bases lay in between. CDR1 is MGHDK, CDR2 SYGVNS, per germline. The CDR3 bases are TGTGCCAGCAGTGATCTAGCGTTTGGCAATGAGCAGTTCTTC. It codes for CASSDLAFGNEQFF.

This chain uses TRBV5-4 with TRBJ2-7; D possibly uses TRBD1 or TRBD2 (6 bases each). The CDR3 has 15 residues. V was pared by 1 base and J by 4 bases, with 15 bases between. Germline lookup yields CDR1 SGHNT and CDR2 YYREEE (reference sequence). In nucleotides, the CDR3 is TGTGCCAGCAGCTTGCATCCCGGGGGCGTTTACGAGCAGTACTTC. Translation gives CASSLHPGGVYEQYF. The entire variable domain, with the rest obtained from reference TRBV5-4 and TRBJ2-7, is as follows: ETGVTQSPTHLIKTRGQQVTLRCSSQSGHNTVSWYQQALGQGPQFIFQYYREEENGRGNFPPRFSGLQFPNYSSELNVNALELDDSALYLCASSLHPGGVYEQYFGPGTRLTVT.

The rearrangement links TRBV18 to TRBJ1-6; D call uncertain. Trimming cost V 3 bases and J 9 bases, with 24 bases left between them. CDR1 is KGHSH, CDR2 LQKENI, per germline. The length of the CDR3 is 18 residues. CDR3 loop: CASSPSVPTLLTGSPLHF. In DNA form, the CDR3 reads TGTGCCAGCTCACCCTCGGTACCAACACTTCTGACGGGTTCACCCCTCCACTTT.

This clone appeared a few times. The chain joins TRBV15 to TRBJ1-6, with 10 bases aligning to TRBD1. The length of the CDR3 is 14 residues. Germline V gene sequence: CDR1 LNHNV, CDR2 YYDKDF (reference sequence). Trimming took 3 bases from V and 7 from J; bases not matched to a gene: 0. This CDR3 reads CATSRGQGNSPLHF. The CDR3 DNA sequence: TGTGCCACCAGCAGGGGACAGGGGAATTCACCCCTCCACTTT.

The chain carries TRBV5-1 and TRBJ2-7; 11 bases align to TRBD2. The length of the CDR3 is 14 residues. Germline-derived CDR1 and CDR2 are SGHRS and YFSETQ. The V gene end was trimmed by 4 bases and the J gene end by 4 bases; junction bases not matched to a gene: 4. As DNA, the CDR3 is TGCGCCAGCAGCCTGGGACTAGCGGATTACGAGCAGTACTTC. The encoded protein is CASSLGLADYEQYF.

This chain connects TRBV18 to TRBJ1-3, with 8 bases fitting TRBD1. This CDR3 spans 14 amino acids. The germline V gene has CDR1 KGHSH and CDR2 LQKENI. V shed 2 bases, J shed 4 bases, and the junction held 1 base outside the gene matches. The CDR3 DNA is TGTGCCAGCTCACCAGGACAGGGAGGAAACACCATATATTTT. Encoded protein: CASSPGQGGNTIYF.

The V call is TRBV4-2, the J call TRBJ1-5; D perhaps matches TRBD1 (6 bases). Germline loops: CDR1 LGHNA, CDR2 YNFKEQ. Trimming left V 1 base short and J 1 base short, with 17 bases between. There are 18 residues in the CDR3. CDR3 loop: CASSQGDDRLTSNQPQHF. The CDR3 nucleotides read TGTGCCAGCAGCCAAGGGGATGACAGGTTGACGAGCAATCAGCCCCAGCATTTT.

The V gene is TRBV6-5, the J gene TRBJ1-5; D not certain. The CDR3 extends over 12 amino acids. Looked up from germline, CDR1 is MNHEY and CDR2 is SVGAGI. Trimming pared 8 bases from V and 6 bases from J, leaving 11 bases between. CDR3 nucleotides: TGTGCCAGCGGGGAGGTCGGTCAGCCCCAGCATTTT. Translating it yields CASGEVGQPQHF.

The chain's CDR3 is CASSPGQGNGGYTF. The CDR3, as DNA: TGCGCCAGCAGCCCAGGACAGGGGAACGGTGGCTACACCTTC. The chain recombines TRBV5-1 with TRBJ1-2, with 9 bases aligning to TRBD1. The junction had 8 bases not matched to a gene; V was cut back by 4 bases and J by 7 bases. The CDR3 runs to 14 residues. Germline CDR1 SGHRS, CDR2 YFSETQ.

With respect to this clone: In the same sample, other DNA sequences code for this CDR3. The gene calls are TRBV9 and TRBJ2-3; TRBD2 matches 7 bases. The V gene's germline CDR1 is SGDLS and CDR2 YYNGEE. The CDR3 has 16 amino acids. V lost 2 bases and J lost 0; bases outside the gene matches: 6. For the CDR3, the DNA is TGTGCCAGCAGCGTGGGGCTAGCGGTTAGCACAGATACGCAGTATTTT. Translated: CASSVGLAVSTDTQYF.

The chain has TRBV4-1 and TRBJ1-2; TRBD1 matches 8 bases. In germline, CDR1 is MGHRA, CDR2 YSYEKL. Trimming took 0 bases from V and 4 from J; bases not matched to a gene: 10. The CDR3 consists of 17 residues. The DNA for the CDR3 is TGCGCCAGCAGCCAAGATATGAGACAGGGGAATGGCTATGGCTACACCTTC. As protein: CASSQDMRQGNGYGYTF.

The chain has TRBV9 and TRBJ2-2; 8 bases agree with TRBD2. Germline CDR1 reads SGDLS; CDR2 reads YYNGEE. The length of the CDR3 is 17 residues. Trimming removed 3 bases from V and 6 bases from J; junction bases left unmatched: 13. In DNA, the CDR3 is TGTGCCAGCAGCGCCCGGGGGAGCGGGAGCGTAGCCGGGGAGCTGTTTTTT. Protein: CASSARGSGSVAGELFF.

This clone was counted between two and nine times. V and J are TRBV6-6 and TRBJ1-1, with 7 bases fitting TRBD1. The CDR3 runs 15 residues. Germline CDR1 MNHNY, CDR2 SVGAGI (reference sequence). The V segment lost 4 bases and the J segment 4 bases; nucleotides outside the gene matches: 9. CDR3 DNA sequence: TGTGCCAGCAGTTGGACAGGCCGGACGTTCACTGAAGCTTTCTTT. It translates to CASSWTGRTFTEAFF.

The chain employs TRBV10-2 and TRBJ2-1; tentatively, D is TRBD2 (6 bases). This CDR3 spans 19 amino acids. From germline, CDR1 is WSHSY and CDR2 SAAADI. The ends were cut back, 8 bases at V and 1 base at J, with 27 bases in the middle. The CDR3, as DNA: TGCGCCAGCTACATCCAAGGTAGCGCGCTGGAGGGTTCCTACAATGAGCAGTTCTTC. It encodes CASYIQGSALEGSYNEQFF.

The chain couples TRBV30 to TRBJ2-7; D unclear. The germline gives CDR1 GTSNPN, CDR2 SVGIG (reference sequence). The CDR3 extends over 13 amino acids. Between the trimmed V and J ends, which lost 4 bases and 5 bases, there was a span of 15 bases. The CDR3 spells CAWTRLVQNEQYF. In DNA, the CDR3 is TGTGCCTGGACAAGGTTAGTTCAGAACGAGCAGTACTTC. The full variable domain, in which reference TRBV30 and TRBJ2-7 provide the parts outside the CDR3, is SQTIHQWPATLVQPVGSPLSLECTVEGTSNPNLYWYRQAAGRGLQLLFYSVGIGQISSEVPQNLSASRPQDRQFILSSKKLLLSDSGFYLCAWTRLVQNEQYFGPGTRLTVT.

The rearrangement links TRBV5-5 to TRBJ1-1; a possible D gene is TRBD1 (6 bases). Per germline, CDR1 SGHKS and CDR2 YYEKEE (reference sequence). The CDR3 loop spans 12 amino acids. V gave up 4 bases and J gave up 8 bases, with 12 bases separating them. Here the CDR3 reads CASSQTGPEAFF. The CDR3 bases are TGTGCCAGCAGCCAAACAGGGCCCGAAGCTTTCTTT.

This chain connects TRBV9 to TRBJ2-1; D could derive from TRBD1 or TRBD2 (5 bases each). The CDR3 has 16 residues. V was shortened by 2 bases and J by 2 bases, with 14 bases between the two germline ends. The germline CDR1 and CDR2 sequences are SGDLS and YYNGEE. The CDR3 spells CASSVTGTSPYNEQFF. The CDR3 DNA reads TGTGCCAGCAGCGTTACGGGGACCTCCCCCTACAATGAGCAGTTCTTC.

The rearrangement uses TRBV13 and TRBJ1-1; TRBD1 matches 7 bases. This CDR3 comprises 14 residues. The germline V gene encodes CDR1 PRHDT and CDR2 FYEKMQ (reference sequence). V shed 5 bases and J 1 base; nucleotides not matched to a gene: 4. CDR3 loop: CASSPGGRNTEAFF. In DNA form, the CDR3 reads TGTGCCAGCAGCCCAGGGGGACGGAACACTGAAGCTTTCTTT.

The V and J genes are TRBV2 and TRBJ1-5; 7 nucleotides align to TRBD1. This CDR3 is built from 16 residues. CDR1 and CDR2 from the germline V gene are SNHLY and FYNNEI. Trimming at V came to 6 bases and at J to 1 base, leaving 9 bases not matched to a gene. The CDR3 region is CASRERQGQSNQPQHF. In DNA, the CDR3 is TGTGCCAGCAGGGAAAGACAGGGTCAGAGCAATCAGCCCCAGCATTTT.

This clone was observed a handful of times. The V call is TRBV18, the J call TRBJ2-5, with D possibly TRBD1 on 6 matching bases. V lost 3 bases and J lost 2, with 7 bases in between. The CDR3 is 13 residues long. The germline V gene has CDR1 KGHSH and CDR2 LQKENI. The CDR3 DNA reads TGTGCCAGCTCACCGGACAGTCAAGAGACCCAGTACTTC. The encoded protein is CASSPDSQETQYF.

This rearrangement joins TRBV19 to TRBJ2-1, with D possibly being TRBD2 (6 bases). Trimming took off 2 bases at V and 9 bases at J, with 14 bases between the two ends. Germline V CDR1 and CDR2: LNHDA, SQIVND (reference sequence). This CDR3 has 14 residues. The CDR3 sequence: CASSIFGRAGEQFF. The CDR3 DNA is TGTGCCAGTAGTATATTCGGGAGAGCCGGTGAGCAGTTCTTC.